This T cell receptor beta chain stems from a study of cytomegalovirus exposure and HLA in healthy donors. 13 Jbeta primers and 60 Vbeta primers were used for the PCR. The data were produced by immunoSEQ multiplex PCR, yet TCRdb's version contains in-frame clones alone and is incomplete. The sample has roughly 220,000 clones; approximately 78% are singletons. Study conclusions and caveats: Previous analysis showed most TCR beta V segments were productive about 87% or about 30% of the time. It was assumed in the presence/absence analyses that sequencing depth was roughly uniform across donors.

In the case of this clone: Antigen: not known.

CDR1 and CDR2 (germline): MGHRA, YSYEKL. V lost 1 base and J 5 bases, leaving 12 bases between the germline ends. The CDR3 is 15 amino acids. The specimen sequenced was PBMCs. The receptor's source is a woman aged 40 to 50 in good health and CMV-seronegative. J is TRBJ2-1 and V is TRBV4-1; no firm D call. The DNA for the CDR3 is TGCGCCAGCAGCCAAGTAACGGGTCGAGACAATGAGCAGTTCTTC. The encoded protein is CASSQVTGRDNEQFF.